This T cell receptor (beta chain) appears in the sequencing data of a study of blood T cell repertoires in COVID-19. In the study overall: Italy, Spain and the United States were the sources of the convalescent and acute COVID-19 samples. PBMCs, B-cell-depleted T cells, or T cells were the source of the cDNA or gDNA that made up the material.

In the authors' methods: Amplification of reference gene primers provided the estimated nucleated cell counts. Only in-frame clones appear in the TCRdb table, and some are missing; sequencing was by immunoSEQ multiplex PCR. V, J and clone size are those of that table, while D and trimming were read from the DNA. The sample contains hundreds of thousands of clones, approximately 84% of which appear only once. The CDR3 sequence is 16 residues long. The V gene's germline CDR1 is SGHDN and CDR2 FVKESK. Unmatched junction bases numbered 6, after V lost 0 bases and J lost 5 bases. The chain is built from TRBV14 and TRBJ2-3; the match to TRBD2 covers 9 bases. The origin of this receptor is a woman of 80 years or more with acute or convalescent COVID-19. The sequenced sample was peripheral blood. The CDR3 DNA is TGTGCCAGCAGCCAAGATTCCAGCGGGGGGTTAGATACGCAGTATTTT. Translated: CASSQDSSGGLDTQYF.